The sequence of this T cell receptor beta chain was determined in a study of OX40 agonist ivuxolimab in advanced cancers. Looking at the study overall: Administration of intravenous ivuxolimab to patients occurred every 2 weeks at 0.01 to 10 mg/kg. Earlier anti-PD-1, anti-PD-L1 or anti-CTLA-4 therapy was permitted; roughly 42% had received some.

Profiling relied on immunoSEQ multiplex PCR, and the TCRdb table lists in-frame clones only, not all of them. The sample has roughly 41,000 clones; approximately 80% are singletons. Germline lookup yields CDR1 GTSNPN and CDR2 SVGIG (reference sequence). The CDR3 consists of 14 residues. This clone was seen only once. No antigen is known for it. Study-wide results and limits: Expanded clones belonging to CD8+ T cells outnumbered, on average, those of CD4+.

Source: CD4+ or CD8+ T cells sorted from blood, taken in a trial of the OX40 agonist ivuxolimab. The clonotype originates from an adult with an advanced solid tumor such as melanoma, head and neck, liver or kidney cancer. The V gene is TRBV30, the J gene TRBJ2-5, with D maybe TRBD1 (6 bases). The last part of the DNA fits TRBJ2-7 better; the J call may be wrong. This chain's CDR3 is CAWSTWGRPYEQYF. In nucleotides, the CDR3 is TGTGCCTGGAGCACCTGGGGGCGACCCTACGAGCAGTACTTC.